The 2 T cell receptor beta chains presented below share a single source sample, sequenced in a study of cytomegalovirus exposure and HLA in healthy donors. Use of 60 Vbeta and 13 Jbeta primers characterized the PCR. Clones were sequenced by immunoSEQ multiplex PCR, and TCRdb holds only the in-frame ones, with some missing. Here the sample spans fewer than 200,000 clones, approximately 80% being singletons. The sample was PBMCs. The source of these receptors is a man between 50 and 59 years old in good health and CMV-seropositive.

This chain joins TRBV19 and TRBJ2-1; TRBD2 matches 13 bases. CDR3 length: 18 residues. From germline, CDR1 is LNHDA and CDR2 SQIVND (reference sequence). V shed 1 base and J 3 bases; nucleotides not matched to a gene: 6. CDR3 loop: CASSIATSGGAFYNEQFF. The CDR3 DNA sequence: TGTGCCAGTAGTATAGCTACTAGCGGGGGGGCTTTCTACAATGAGCAGTTCTTC.

This clone came up a few times. The chain couples TRBV28 to TRBJ1-4, with D hard to call. CDR3 size: 14 residues. Trimming took off 5 bases at V and 1 base at J, with 8 bases between the two ends. Germline V gene lookup returns CDR1 MDHEN and CDR2 SYDVKM. The CDR3 loop reads CASSPGETNEKLFF. DNA of the CDR3: TGTGCCAGCAGTCCCGGGGAAACTAATGAAAAACTGTTTTTT.